The 8 T cell receptor beta chains reported below all come from one sample, sequenced in a study of blood T cell repertoires in COVID-19. Here immunoSEQ multiplex PCR was the method, and the copy in TCRdb shows in-frame clones only, minus some. This sample has some 140,000 clones, with around three quarters found just once. Sequencing was done on a sample of peripheral blood. Every receptor here comes from a man aged 80 or over with acute or convalescent COVID-19.

The chain carries TRBV19 and TRBJ2-2; 11 nucleotides line up with TRBD2. The germline V gene encodes CDR1 LNHDA and CDR2 SQIVND (reference sequence). J was trimmed by 6 bases and V by 1 base; bases with no gene match: 1. This CDR3 has 15 residues. DNA of the CDR3: TGTGCCAGTAGTATAGTGACTAGCGGGGCCGGGGAGCTGTTTTTT. Translated: CASSIVTSGAGELFF.

V is TRBV9 and J is TRBJ2-5; 8 bases map to TRBD2. Germline CDR1 and CDR2: SGDLS and YYNGEE. V was pared by 4 bases and J by 1 base, with 6 bases of the junction left unmatched. This CDR3 contains 15 residues. CDR3 loop: CASSPRTSLQETQYF. The CDR3 nucleotides are TGTGCCAGCAGCCCGCGGACTAGCCTCCAAGAGACCCAGTACTTC.

This clone has only one observation. The chain employs TRBV18 and TRBJ1-4; 7 positions agree with TRBD1. Trimming cost V 5 bases and J 8 bases; bases outside gene matches: 11. CDR3 length equals 15 residues. Germline V gene data show CDR1 as KGHSH and CDR2 as LQKENI. The CDR3 is CASSTRQGTQEKLFF. In DNA, the CDR3 is TGTGCCAGCTCAACTCGACAGGGTACCCAAGAAAAACTGTTTTTT.

V and J are TRBV2 and TRBJ1-1, with 9 nucleotides matching TRBD1. With V trimmed by 5 bases and J by 5 bases, 3 bases remained unmatched. Per the germline V gene, CDR1 is SNHLY and CDR2 is FYNNEI. CDR3 size: 13 residues. CDR3 DNA: TGTGCCAGCAGTAGACAGGGGGAGACTGAAGCTTTCTTT. It translates to CASSRQGETEAFF.

V usage is TRBV10-3 and J usage is TRBJ1-5; perhaps TRBD1 as D (6 bases). Germline V lookup: CDR1 ENHRY, CDR2 SYGVKD. The CDR3 contains 16 residues. V lost 4 bases and J 1 base, leaving 14 bases between the germline ends. The CDR3 protein is CAISAAGRGSNQPQHF. The CDR3 region has the DNA TGTGCCATCAGTGCCGCCGGCAGGGGAAGCAATCAGCCCCAGCATTTT.

The chain uses TRBV5-6 and TRBJ2-7, with TRBD2 identical over 7 bases. The CDR3 sequence is 15 residues long. Germline lookup yields CDR1 SGHDT and CDR2 YYEEEE. Germline trimming cut 2 bases from V and 3 bases from J; bases unmatched to any gene: 8. CDR3 bases: TGTGCCAGCAGCTTTGGGGGGGTCCTTCACTACGAGCAGTACTTC. It translates to CASSFGGVLHYEQYF.

The gene calls are TRBV7-9 and TRBJ2-3, with 9 nucleotides matching TRBD2. Germline lookup yields CDR1 SEHNR and CDR2 FQNEAQ (reference sequence). The V segment lost 6 bases and the J segment 5 bases; nucleotides outside the gene matches: 6. The CDR3 spans 14 residues. CDR3 loop: CASRPSGGKDTQYF. The CDR3 region has the DNA TGTGCCAGCAGGCCCAGCGGGGGGAAAGATACGCAGTATTTT.

This clone was seen a handful of times. V gene TRBV5-1 combines with J gene TRBJ2-1, with D possibly matching TRBD2 (6 bases). Germline V gives CDR1 SGHRS, CDR2 YFSETQ. The ends were cut back, 4 bases at V and 4 bases at J, with 15 bases in the middle. CDR3 length equals 15 residues. In DNA, the CDR3 is TGCGCCAGCAGCCTGGGCTCTAGCGAGTACAATGAGCAGTTCTTC. This gives the protein CASSLGSSEYNEQFF.